This section outlines one T cell receptor beta chain sequence together with its context. This sample is drawn from a study of shared T cell receptors in the human thymus. Sequenced by immunoSEQ multiplex PCR; TCRdb stores in-frame clones only, minus some. In the table there are hundreds of thousands of clones, roughly 90% of which are singletons. The CDR3 contains 16 residues. The germline CDR1 and CDR2 sequences are SGDLS and YYNGEE. Germline trimming cut 3 bases from V and 7 bases from J; bases unmatched to any gene: 10. This sample also appeared in a second study, on human thymus T cells. This second study says: Thymus pieces cut out during corrective heart surgery were the tissue that was used.

Sample: thymocytes. The source of this sequence is a boy under two years old with a congenital heart defect. The chain joins TRBV9 to TRBJ2-1; 10 nucleotides agree with TRBD1. CDR3 in amino acids: CASSDPSTGGRNEQFF. CDR3 nucleotides: TGTGCCAGCAGCGACCCCTCGACAGGGGGCCGGAATGAGCAGTTCTTC.